This T cell receptor beta chain is from a study of tumor-infiltrating lymphocytes in primary liver carcinoma. Overall study: Measuring roughly 4 to 11 cm across, the tumors were staged as T1-T3 N0M0.

The germline V gene has CDR1 SQVTM and CDR2 ANQGSEA. This CDR3 comprises 15 residues. Making TCR beta cDNA involved around 510 ng total RNA and a constant-region primer. Nested multiplex PCR, run for three rounds with slightly modified ARM-PCR, yielded TCR beta libraries. Investigators reported that the first two PCR rounds, at 10 cycles each, used TRBV1-TRBV30 forward primers with a C-beta reverse primer. TCRdb re-analysed the multiplex PCR reads in MiXCR, keeping a single row per CDR3 protein. The data show fewer than 350,000 distinct CDR3 sequences, about 62% seen once. For blood RNA, unsorted whole blood served as the source, and germline DNA was extracted too. There are a few counts of this clonotype. A read error may produce the germline difference seen at one junction end.

The TCR was taken from a man aged 40-49 years with primary liver carcinoma and hepatitis B virus infection. Input material: peripheral blood. V and J are TRBV29-1 and TRBJ2-5; no definite D call. The CDR3 loop is CGVEDATDLLKTQYF. CDR3 bases: TGCGGCGTTGAAGATGCAACGGACCTTCTGAAGACCCAGTACTTC.